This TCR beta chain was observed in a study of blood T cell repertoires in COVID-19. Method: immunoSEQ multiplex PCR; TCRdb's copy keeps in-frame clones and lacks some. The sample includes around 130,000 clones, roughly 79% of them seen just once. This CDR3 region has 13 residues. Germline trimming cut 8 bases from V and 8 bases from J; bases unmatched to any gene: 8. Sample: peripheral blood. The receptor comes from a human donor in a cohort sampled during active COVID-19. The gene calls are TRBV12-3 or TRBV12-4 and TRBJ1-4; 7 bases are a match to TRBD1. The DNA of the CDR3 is TGTGCCAGCCTGAAAGGGGGCGAGGAAAAACTGTTTTTT. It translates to CASLKGGEEKLFF.